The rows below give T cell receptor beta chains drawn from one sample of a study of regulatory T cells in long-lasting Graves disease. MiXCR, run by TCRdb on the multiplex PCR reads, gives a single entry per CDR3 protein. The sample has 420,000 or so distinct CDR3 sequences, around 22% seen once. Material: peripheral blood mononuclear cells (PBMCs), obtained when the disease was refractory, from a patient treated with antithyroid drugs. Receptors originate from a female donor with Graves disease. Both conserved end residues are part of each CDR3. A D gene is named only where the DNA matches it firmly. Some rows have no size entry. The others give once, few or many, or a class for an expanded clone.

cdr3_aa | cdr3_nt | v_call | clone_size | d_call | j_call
CASSPQLAGVVEQYF | TGTGCCAGCAGCCCTCAACTAGCGGGAGTAGTCGAGCAGTACTTC | TRBV28 | many | TRBD2 | TRBJ2-7
CASSRRGLGETQYF | TGTGCCAGCTCGCGGAGGGGATTGGGAGAGACCCAGTACTTC | TRBV2 | many | NA | TRBJ2-5
CASSLRGGWENTEAFF | TGTGCCAGCAGTCTCAGGGGCGGGTGGGAGAACACTGAAGCTTTCTTT | TRBV6-1 | many | NA | TRBJ1-1
CAWSVLNRAEAFF | TGTGCCTGGAGTGTACTCAACCGAGCTGAAGCTTTCTTT | TRBV30 | NA | NA | TRBJ1-1
CSVRQGFGGYTF | TGCAGCGTTCGACAAGGGTTCGGAGGCTACACCTTC | TRBV29-1 | many | NA | TRBJ1-2
CSARDLGGLGGNTIYF | TGCAGTGCTAGAGATCTCGGAGGGCTAGGAGGAAACACCATATATTTT | TRBV20-1 | few | NA | TRBJ1-3
CASSLIWQPDSGNTIYF | TGTGCCAGCAGCTTAATTTGGCAGCCTGACTCTGGAAACACCATATATTTT | TRBV7-9 | few | NA | TRBJ1-3
CASRRGGGTDTQYF | TGTGCCAGCAGGAGAGGGGGCGGCACAGATACGCAGTATTTT | TRBV27 | few | TRBD1 | TRBJ2-3
CASSLEGLGSTQYF | TGTGCCAGCAGCTTAGAGGGACTGGGGTCGACCCAGTACTTC | TRBV7-2 | many | NA | TRBJ2-5
CASSLMRFSGNTIYF | TGTGCCAGCAGCTTAATGAGATTCTCTGGAAACACCATATATTTT | TRBV7-2 | few | NA | TRBJ1-3
CASSPSSMGRTEAFF | TGTGCCAGCTCACCGTCTTCTATGGGCCGCACTGAAGCTTTCTTT | TRBV18 | NA | NA | TRBJ1-1
CAMSDIGDSGGYTF | TGTGCCATGTCAGACATTGGGGACTCGGGGGGCTACACCTTC | TRBV10-3 | few | NA | TRBJ1-2
CAWSRRTSGNTIYF | TGTGCCTGGAGTCGGAGGACCTCTGGAAACACCATATATTTT | TRBV30 | NA | NA | TRBJ1-3
CASSGGSGGGYEQYF | TGTGCCAGCAGTGGTGGGTCCGGGGGCGGCTACGAGCAGTACTTC | TRBV9 | NA | NA | TRBJ2-7
CASSVDGGRLQETQYF | TGTGCCAGCAGCGTAGACGGGGGACGGTTACAAGAGACCCAGTACTTC | TRBV9 | NA | NA | TRBJ2-5
CASSQGTGENQPQHF | TGTGCCAGCTCACAGGGGACAGGCGAGAATCAGCCCCAGCATTTT | TRBV18 | NA | TRBD1 | TRBJ1-5
CATSRDRTVVRIQETQYF | TGTGCCACCAGCAGAGATAGGACAGTGGTGAGGATCCAAGAGACCCAGTACTTC | TRBV15 | many | NA | TRBJ2-5
CASSSAGTAGANVLTF | TGTGCCAGCAGCTCAGCTGGGACGGCTGGGGCCAACGTCCTGACTTTC | TRBV6-1 | NA | NA | TRBJ2-6
CASSQDGGREETQYF | TGCGCCAGCAGCCAAGATGGGGGCAGAGAAGAGACCCAGTACTTC | TRBV4-3 | few | NA | TRBJ2-5
CAISEGGMSVRANVLTF | TGTGCCATCAGTGAGGGGGGGATGTCCGTGCGGGCCAACGTCCTGACTTTC | TRBV10-3 | NA | NA | TRBJ2-6
CATSDPGTSGEQYF | TGTGCCACCAGTGACCCCGGGACTTCGGGCGAGCAGTACTTC | TRBV24-1 | NA | NA | TRBJ2-7
CASSLAVRDRGETQYF | TGTGCCAGCAGCTTAGCGGTACGGGATAGGGGAGAGACCCAGTACTTC | TRBV7-2 | many | NA | TRBJ2-5
CAWSVEGNTEAFF | TGTGCCTGGAGTGTCGAAGGGAACACTGAAGCTTTCTTT | TRBV30 | NA | NA | TRBJ1-1
CASSVTGTSRSYEQYF | TGTGCCAGCAGCGTTACCGGGACTAGCAGGTCCTACGAGCAGTACTTC | TRBV7-2 | NA | TRBD2 | TRBJ2-7
CASSWDQGSYEQYF | TGTGCCAGCAGCTGGGACCAGGGCTCCTACGAGCAGTACTTC | TRBV7-2 | NA | NA | TRBJ2-7
CSAGDSSIGDSPLHF | TGCAGTGCTGGAGATTCTTCGATAGGGGATTCACCCCTCCACTTT | TRBV20-1 | NA | NA | TRBJ1-6
CASSPRDTETQYF | TGTGCCAGCAGCCCCCGGGACACAGAGACCCAGTACTTC | TRBV3-1 | NA | NA | TRBJ2-5
CSARLRQGLNQPQHF | TGCAGTGCTAGACTAAGACAGGGTTTAAATCAGCCCCAGCATTTT | TRBV20-1 | NA | TRBD1 | TRBJ1-5
CASSTHPVTGSNTGELFF | TGTGCCAGCAGCACCCACCCGGTTACAGGGAGTAACACCGGGGAGCTGTTTTTT | TRBV7-3 | NA | NA | TRBJ2-2
CSARASGTGNTIYF | TGCAGTGCTAGGGCCAGCGGGACTGGAAACACCATATATTTT | TRBV20-1 | many | NA | TRBJ1-3
CSATSLAQHF | TGCAGTGCTACTTCTTTGGCCCAGCATTTT | TRBV20-1 | few | NA | TRBJ1-5